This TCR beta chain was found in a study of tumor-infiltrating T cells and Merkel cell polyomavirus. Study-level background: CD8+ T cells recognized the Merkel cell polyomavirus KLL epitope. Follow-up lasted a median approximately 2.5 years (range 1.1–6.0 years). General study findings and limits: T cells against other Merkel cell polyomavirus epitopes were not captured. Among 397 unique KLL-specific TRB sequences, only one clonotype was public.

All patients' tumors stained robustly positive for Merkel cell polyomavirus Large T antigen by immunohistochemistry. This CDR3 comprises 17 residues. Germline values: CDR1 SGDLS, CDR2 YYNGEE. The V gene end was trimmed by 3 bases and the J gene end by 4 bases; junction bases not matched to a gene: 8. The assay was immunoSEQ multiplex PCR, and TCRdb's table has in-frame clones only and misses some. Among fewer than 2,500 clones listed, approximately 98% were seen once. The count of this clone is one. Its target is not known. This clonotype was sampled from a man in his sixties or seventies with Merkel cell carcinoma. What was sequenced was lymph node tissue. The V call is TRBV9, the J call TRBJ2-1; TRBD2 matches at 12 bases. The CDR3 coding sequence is TGTGCCAGCAGCGCCCCTTCTAGCGGGAGGGATTACAATGAGCAGTTCTTC. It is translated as CASSAPSSGRDYNEQFF.